This T cell receptor (beta chain) was observed in a study of T cells of healthy individuals. TCRdb reprocessed the 5' RACE reads via MiXCR and lists one record per CDR3 protein. Of tens of thousands of distinct CDR3 sequences detected, 15% to 20% appear once; the ten largest clones hold 4% to 5%. The CDR3 is made up of 15 amino acids. Unmatched junction bases numbered 13, after V lost 6 bases and J lost 6 bases. Germline V gene sequence: CDR1 DFQATT, CDR2 SNEGSKA (reference sequence). The clonotype originates from a human donor in good health. The V gene is TRBV20-1, the J gene TRBJ2-7, with TRBD1 identical over 11 bases. The CDR3, as DNA: TGCAGTGCCCCGGACGCGGGGACAGGGGGAGGCGAGCAGTACTTC. Its protein product is CSAPDAGTGGGEQYF.